Below, 30 T cell receptor beta chains from the same sample are listed, as sequenced in a study of CD8+ T cells in alopecia areata. The authors extracted RNA and reverse transcribed it into cDNA as the sequencing template. Assay: immunoSEQ multiplex PCR; the TCRdb copy retains only in-frame clones and omits some. Of 100,000 to 130,000 clones in the sample, approximately 59% were seen once. Input material: CD8+ T cells sorted from blood. These receptor sequences come from a human donor in good health.

There are a few counts of this clone. The gene calls are TRBV5-1 and TRBJ2-7; D unclear. Per the germline V gene, CDR1 is SGHRS and CDR2 is YFSETQ. V shed 2 bases and J shed 3 bases, with 9 bases lying between them. The CDR3 has 13 amino acids. The CDR3 sequence is CASSFDTDYEQYF. CDR3 DNA: TGCGCCAGCAGCTTCGACACAGACTACGAGCAGTACTTC. Full variable domain (remainder filled in from reference TRBV5-1 and TRBJ2-7): KAGVTQTPRYLIKTRGQQVTLSCSPISGHRSVSWYQQTPGQGLQFLFEYFSETQRNKGNFPGRFSGRQFSNSRSEMNVSTLELGDSALYLCASSFDTDYEQYFGPGTRLTVT.

The V call is TRBV6-5, the J call TRBJ1-1; 7 bases line up with TRBD1. The V gene end was trimmed by 6 bases and the J gene end by 6 bases; junction bases not matched to a gene: 10. Germline lookup yields CDR1 MNHEY and CDR2 SVGAGI. The CDR3 totals 14 residues. This chain's CDR3 is CASSQLQGWSEAFF. Here the CDR3 DNA reads TGTGCCAGCAGCCAACTACAGGGGTGGTCTGAAGCTTTCTTT.

The V gene is TRBV27, the J gene TRBJ2-5; D gene ambiguous. The last part of the DNA fits TRBJ2-7 better; the J call may be wrong. CDR3 length: 12 amino acids. Germline lookup yields CDR1 MNHEY and CDR2 SMNVEV (reference sequence). Here the CDR3 reads CASSLSGYEQYF. In DNA, the CDR3 is TGTGCCAGCAGTTTATCCGGTTACGAGCAGTACTTC.

The rearrangement links TRBV13 to TRBJ2-1; D ambiguous. From germline, CDR1 is PRHDT and CDR2 FYEKMQ (reference sequence). V shed 0 bases and J shed 6 bases, with 15 bases lying between them. The CDR3 spans 16 residues. The CDR3 region is CASSLGGSSPRNEQFF. CDR3 coding DNA: TGTGCCAGCAGCTTAGGTGGGTCATCCCCCCGCAATGAGCAGTTCTTC.

The chain has TRBV5-1 and TRBJ1-1; TRBD1 agrees at 8 bases. Germline V lookup: CDR1 SGHRS, CDR2 YFSETQ. Losses at the gene ends were 6 bases for V and 1 base for J; bases not matched to a gene: 5. The CDR3 extends over 14 amino acids. The CDR3 DNA is TGCGCCAGCAACGAAGACAGGGGGAACACTGAAGCTTTCTTT. It yields the protein CASNEDRGNTEAFF.

The CDR3 coding sequence is TGCGCCAGCAGTTCGGAGAGTCGGGCCTATGGCTACACCTTC. Encoded protein: CASSSESRAYGYTF. V gene TRBV23-1 combines with J gene TRBJ1-2; D not certain. TRBV23-1 is filed as an ORF, its function uncertain. Deletions cut 5 bases from V and 4 bases from J, with 14 bases between. The CDR3 covers 14 residues.

This clone was counted a few times. CDR3 sequence: CASSAEGQGDTGELFF. CDR3 in DNA: TGCGCCAGCAGCGCGGAGGGACAGGGGGACACCGGGGAGCTGTTTTTT. The chain carries TRBV5-1 and TRBJ2-2; 11 nucleotides match TRBD1. The V gene end was trimmed by 4 bases and the J gene end by 3 bases; junction bases not matched to a gene: 5. The CDR3 has 16 residues. Germline V CDR1 and CDR2: SGHRS, YFSETQ.

The rearrangement joins TRBV7-9 to TRBJ2-5; tentatively, D is TRBD1 (5 bases). The V gene lost 6 bases and the J gene lost 1 base, with 15 bases spanning the gap. This CDR3 contains 15 residues. Germline CDR1 reads SEHNR; CDR2 reads FQNEAQ (reference sequence). As DNA, the CDR3 is TGTGCCAGCAGTCCCCGGGCAGGGCTCCAAGAGACCCAGTACTTC. This translates into CASSPRAGLQETQYF.

The chain carries TRBV5-4 and TRBJ2-3; 10 positions agree with TRBD2. J lost 1 base, V lost 3 bases, and 5 bases had no gene match. From germline, CDR1 is SGHNT and CDR2 YYREEE (reference sequence). The CDR3 extends over 16 amino acids. In DNA, the CDR3 is TGTGCCAGCAGCTCCGGGGGGACTAGCGGCACAGATACGCAGTATTTT. Amino acid sequence: CASSSGGTSGTDTQYF.

This clone came up a few times. The chain carries TRBV28 and TRBJ2-2; D uncertain. Germline loops: CDR1 MDHEN, CDR2 SYDVKM. Trimming removed 2 bases at V and 6 bases at J, with 4 bases between. The CDR3 is 12 amino acids. The CDR3 region is CASSLPSGELFF. In DNA, the CDR3 is TGTGCCAGCAGTTTACCGTCCGGGGAGCTGTTTTTT.

The chain uses TRBV5-1 and TRBJ2-1, with TRBD1 matching 9 bases. The CDR3 runs 15 residues. V was clipped by 4 bases and J by 8 bases; unmatched bases: 10. Germline assignment: CDR1 SGHRS and CDR2 YFSETQ. The CDR3 DNA reads TGCGCCAGCAGCCCCACAGGGGGCGCGGGTTATGAGCAGTTCTTC. As protein: CASSPTGGAGYEQFF.

This clone appeared a few times. Germline and junction disagree at one end, which may indicate a read error. V is TRBV4-1 and J is TRBJ2-1; D gene ambiguous. CDR3 length equals 16 residues. Looked up from germline, CDR1 is MGHRA and CDR2 is YSYEKL. The CDR3 DNA sequence: TGCGCCAGCACCCAATTACCAACGGAGACCTTGGATGAGCAGTTCTTC. The encoded protein is CASTQLPTETLDEQFF.

The rearrangement uses TRBV6-4 and TRBJ2-2; D gene unclear. The CDR3 runs 13 residues. V dropped 4 bases and J dropped 1 base, with 4 bases sitting between them. Germline lookup yields CDR1 MRHNA and CDR2 SNTAGT. The DNA for the CDR3 is TGTGCCAGCAGTGCCGGGAACACCGGGGAGCTGTTTTTT. The encoded protein is CASSAGNTGELFF.

This rearrangement joins TRBV5-6 to TRBJ2-2, with 8 nucleotides matching TRBD1. V lost 6 bases to trimming and J lost 3 bases; unmatched junction nucleotides: 7. The CDR3 has 15 amino acids. Germline V gene sequence: CDR1 SGHDT, CDR2 YYEEEE. DNA for the CDR3: TGTGCCAGCACCTACGGACAGGGTTACACCGGGGAGCTGTTTTTT. Translated, it gives CASTYGQGYTGELFF. The variable domain in full, completed from reference TRBV5-6 and TRBJ2-2, reads DAGVTQSPTHLIKTRGQQVTLRCSPKSGHDTVSWYQQALGQGPQFIFQYYEEEERQRGNFPDRFSGHQFPNYSSELNVNALLLGDSALYLCASTYGQGYTGELFFGEGSRLTVL.

The chain uses TRBV4-1 and TRBJ2-7; D gene uncertain. This CDR3 spans 14 amino acids. The V end was cut by 2 bases, the J end by 3 bases, with 11 bases between. Germline assignment: CDR1 MGHRA and CDR2 YSYEKL. CDR3 loop: CASSQKDGYYEQYF. CDR3 sequence (DNA): TGCGCCAGCAGCCAAAAGGACGGTTACTACGAGCAGTACTTC.

The V gene is TRBV5-1, the J gene TRBJ1-2; tentative D call: TRBD1 (6 bases). Germline values: CDR1 SGHRS, CDR2 YFSETQ. V lost 5 bases to trimming and J lost 3 bases, with 11 bases between them. The CDR3 length is 13 residues. The DNA for the CDR3 is TGCGCCAGCAGAAGCCAGGGGTACTATGGCTACACCTTC. It specifies CASRSQGYYGYTF.

The chain uses TRBV4-1 and TRBJ1-2; D is undetermined. This CDR3 spans 14 amino acids. V lost 0 bases to trimming and J lost 1 base, with 6 bases between them. The V gene's germline CDR1 is MGHRA and CDR2 YSYEKL. CDR3 residues: CASSQDLDNYGYTF. In nucleotides, the CDR3 is TGCGCCAGCAGCCAAGATTTGGATAACTATGGCTACACCTTC.

V is TRBV13 and J is TRBJ2-5; 14 positions agree with TRBD2. The germline V gene has CDR1 PRHDT and CDR2 FYEKMQ (reference sequence). CDR3 length equals 14 residues. The V gene end was trimmed by 4 bases and the J gene end by 5 bases; junction bases not matched to a gene: 0. This CDR3 is CASSWTSGGETQYF. CDR3 nucleotide sequence: TGTGCCAGCAGCTGGACTAGCGGGGGGGAGACCCAGTACTTC. Full variable domain (missing parts from reference TRBV13 and TRBJ2-5): AAGVIQSPRHLIKEKRETATLKCYPIPRHDTVYWYQQGPGQDPQFLISFYEKMQSDKGSIPDRFSAQQFSDYHSELNMSSLELGDSALYFCASSWTSGGETQYFGPGTRLLVL.

V and J are TRBV29-1 and TRBJ1-2; D unclear. The CDR3 runs to 13 residues. CDR1 is SQVTM, CDR2 ANQGSEA, per germline. V was trimmed by 4 bases and J by 0 bases, leaving 9 bases between them. CDR3 coding DNA: TGCAGCGTTGTAGAGCTACCTAACTATGGCTACACCTTC. Protein: CSVVELPNYGYTF. Combining the CDR3 with reference TRBV29-1 and TRBJ1-2 gives the whole variable domain SAVISQKPSRDICQRGTSLTIQCQVDSQVTMMFWYRQQPGQSLTLIATANQGSEATYESGFVIDKFPISRPNLTFSTLTVSNMSPEDSSIYLCSVVELPNYGYTFGSGTRLTVV.

V gene TRBV13 combines with J gene TRBJ1-1, with TRBD1 as a possible D gene (6 bases). The CDR3 has 12 residues. CDR1 and CDR2 from the germline V gene are PRHDT and FYEKMQ (reference sequence). The ends were cut back, 6 bases at V and 8 bases at J, with 13 bases in the middle. The CDR3 protein is CASSITGTEAFF. CDR3 bases: TGTGCCAGCAGTATTACAGGGACGGAAGCTTTCTTT. The complete variable domain, with remaining parts taken from reference TRBV13 and TRBJ1-1, reads AAGVIQSPRHLIKEKRETATLKCYPIPRHDTVYWYQQGPGQDPQFLISFYEKMQSDKGSIPDRFSAQQFSDYHSELNMSSLELGDSALYFCASSITGTEAFFGQGTRLTVV.

This clone was seen a few times. The chain employs TRBV6-5 and TRBJ2-2; D unresolved. V lost 8 bases and J lost 5, with 12 bases in between. The V gene's germline CDR1 is MNHEY and CDR2 SVGAGI. The CDR3 spans 13 residues. CDR3 loop: CASCAPQTGELFF. As DNA, the CDR3 is TGTGCCAGCTGCGCCCCGCAGACCGGGGAGCTGTTTTTT.

The chain uses TRBV19 and TRBJ2-1; 7 positions match TRBD2. V lost 3 bases, J lost 6 bases, and 5 bases stayed unmatched. The CDR3 is 14 residues long. The germline V gene has CDR1 LNHDA and CDR2 SQIVND (reference sequence). CDR3 bases: TGTGCCAGTAGTATCGCGCGGGGGAGCAATGAGCAGTTCTTC. Its translation is CASSIARGSNEQFF.

This clone occurred once. The chain links TRBV30 to TRBJ2-5; D is perhaps TRBD1 (6 bases). In germline, CDR1 is GTSNPN, CDR2 SVGIG (reference sequence). There are 12 residues in the CDR3. Trimming stripped 5 bases from V and 2 bases from J, with 9 bases between. CDR3 nucleotide sequence: TGTGCCTGGGACAGGAGACAAGAGACCCAGTACTTC. This sequence encodes CAWDRRQETQYF.

V gene TRBV30 combines with J gene TRBJ2-2, with 10 bases fitting TRBD1. V lost 6 bases, J lost 9 bases, and 10 bases stayed unmatched. This CDR3 contains 14 residues. Germline CDR1 reads GTSNPN; CDR2 reads SVGIG (reference sequence). The CDR3 region has the DNA TGTGCCTGTATACCGGGACAGGGGACCCGGGAGCTGTTTTTT. It codes for CACIPGQGTRELFF.

Worth noting for this clone: A much larger clone differs by one base, so this may be a read error. This sequence joins TRBV6-1 and TRBJ2-1; 9 bases fit TRBD2. The CDR3 consists of 15 residues. Per germline, CDR1 MNHNS and CDR2 SASEGT. The V and J ends lost 7 bases and 4 bases, in that order; junction bases with no gene match: 8. The CDR3 loop reads CASTIRGGGYNEQFF. The CDR3 nucleotides are TGTGCCAGCACCATCCGCGGGGGGGGGTACAATGAGCAGTTCTTC.

J is TRBJ2-5 and V is TRBV7-9, with D unclear. This CDR3 has 12 amino acids. The germline CDR1 and CDR2 sequences are SEHNR and FQNEAQ (reference sequence). Trimming removed 5 bases from V and 5 bases from J, with 9 bases in between. Here the CDR3 DNA reads TGTGCCAGCAGCCCCTCTTTGGAGACCCAGTACTTC. It translates to CASSPSLETQYF.

This chain uses TRBV19 with TRBJ2-1; 9 positions agree with TRBD2. From germline, CDR1 is LNHDA and CDR2 SQIVND (reference sequence). V lost 8 bases, J lost 9 bases, and 8 bases stayed unmatched. The CDR3 loop spans 13 amino acids. CDR3 amino acids: CASEGLATGEQFF. CDR3 in DNA: TGTGCCAGTGAAGGACTAGCGACCGGTGAGCAGTTCTTC.

The rearrangement uses TRBV4-3 and TRBJ2-1, with D hard to call. Germline V gives CDR1 LGHNA, CDR2 YSLEER. With 4 bases removed from V and 9 bases from J, the gap between germline ends came to 7 bases. This CDR3 is built from 11 residues. CDR3 protein: CASSRGVEQFF. The CDR3 bases are TGCGCCAGCAGCCGTGGCGTTGAGCAGTTCTTC.

The chain has TRBV28 and TRBJ2-7; D may correspond to TRBD1 or TRBD2 (5 bases each). The CDR3 length is 13 residues. Trimming cost V 7 bases and J 1 base, with 11 bases left between them. The germline gives CDR1 MDHEN, CDR2 SYDVKM. The CDR3, as DNA: TGTGCCAGCACGTGGGACGTTTCCTACGAGCAGTACTTC. This gives the protein CASTWDVSYEQYF. The entire variable domain, with the rest obtained from reference TRBV28 and TRBJ2-7, is as follows: DVKVTQSSRYLVKRTGEKVFLECVQDMDHENMFWYRQDPGLGLRLIYFSYDVKMKEKGDIPEGYSVSREKKERFSLILESASTNQTSMYLCASTWDVSYEQYFGPGTRLTVT.

This chain joins TRBV30 and TRBJ1-6; 9 bases match TRBD1. CDR1 GTSNPN and CDR2 SVGIG come from the germline V gene (reference sequence). There are 14 residues in the CDR3. Trimming at V came to 6 bases and at J to 7 bases, leaving 7 bases not matched to a gene. The CDR3 DNA reads TGTGCCTGCGAACCGGGACAGGGAAATTCACCCCTCCACTTT. Protein product: CACEPGQGNSPLHF.